These 21 T cell receptor beta chains originate from one sample sequenced in a study of post-analysis software for immune sequencing data. Study results and caveats: Four or five TRBV segments, TRBV5-6, TRBV5-1 and TRBV20-1 among them, were found more frequent in patients than controls.

Their antigens remain unidentified. Built from TCR beta cDNA, the libraries had unique molecular identifiers in them. In TCRdb, the PCR reads were re-called with MiXCR into one record per CDR3 protein. Of 740,000 or so distinct CDR3 sequences listed, roughly 50% are singletons. The sample taken for sequencing was blood. Source of these receptors: a girl aged 5-17 years with multiple sclerosis.

This chain connects TRBV29-1 to TRBJ2-7; D unclear. The CDR3 consists of 10 residues. V was clipped by 5 bases and J by 3 bases, with 5 bases between them. CDR1 SQVTM and CDR2 ANQGSEA come from the germline V gene. This chain's CDR3 is CSVRDYEQYF. DNA of the CDR3: TGCAGCGTTCGCGACTACGAGCAGTACTTC.

The rearrangement joins TRBV5-1 to TRBJ1-2; maybe TRBD1 (6 bases). This CDR3 is 14 amino acids long. Germline CDR1 SGHRS, CDR2 YFSETQ. The germline V and J ends were trimmed by 1 base and 8 bases, with 15 bases remaining between them. CDR3 nucleotides: TGCGCCAGCAGCTTGTTTGGGGACACTGGGGGCTACACCTTC. Translated: CASSLFGDTGGYTF.

The chain couples TRBV6-6 to TRBJ2-7, with 9 bases aligning to TRBD2. The CDR3 is made up of 15 amino acids. CDR1 MNHNY and CDR2 SVGAGI come from the germline V gene (reference sequence). V gave up 6 bases and J gave up 7 bases; unmatched junction bases: 13. CDR3 amino acids: CASRTALVAGDEQYF. The CDR3 coding sequence is TGTGCCAGCAGGACCGCTTTGGTAGCGGGGGATGAGCAGTACTTC.

CDR3 amino acids: CSATKGPFYGYTF. CDR3 nucleotide sequence: TGCAGTGCGACCAAGGGGCCGTTCTATGGCTACACCTTC. J is TRBJ1-2 and V is TRBV20-1; D possibly corresponds to TRBD1 (5 bases). The CDR3 is made up of 13 amino acids. Trimming took 6 bases from V and 4 from J, leaving 15 bases between them. The germline V gene has CDR1 DFQATT and CDR2 SNEGSKA (reference sequence).

Concerning this clonotype: The junction shows a germline mismatch at one end, possibly a read error. The gene calls are TRBV29-1 and TRBJ1-1; 7 nucleotides agree with TRBD1. CDR1 is SQVTM and CDR2 is ANQGSEA in the germline V gene. This CDR3 has 17 residues. This chain's CDR3 is CSVARGQVTWANTEAFF. CDR3 coding DNA: TGCAGCGTTGCCCGCGGACAGGTGACATGGGCGAACACGGAAGCTTTCTTT.

V is TRBV5-1 and J is TRBJ2-5, with D perhaps matching TRBD2 (5 bases). The CDR3 is 17 amino acids. Trimming cost V 2 bases and J 3 bases, with 20 bases left between them. Germline V CDR1 and CDR2: SGHRS, YFSETQ. The CDR3 is CASSFPRIGPAEETQYF. The CDR3 coding sequence is TGCGCCAGCAGCTTCCCCCGGATTGGACCAGCGGAAGAGACCCAGTACTTC.

The chain couples TRBV20-1 to TRBJ2-2; TRBD2 matches 7 bases. The CDR3 is made up of 15 amino acids. Germline CDR1 is DFQATT and CDR2 is SNEGSKA (reference sequence). The junction had 9 bases not matched to a gene; V was cut back by 2 bases and J by 6 bases. The CDR3 loop is CSARFRGSVPGELFF. The CDR3 nucleotides read TGCAGTGCTAGATTTCGCGGGAGTGTCCCCGGGGAGCTGTTTTTT.

The chain uses TRBV20-1 and TRBJ1-2, with 9 bases aligning to TRBD1. Losses at the gene ends were 1 base for V and 8 bases for J; bases not matched to a gene: 8. Germline CDR1 DFQATT, CDR2 SNEGSKA (reference sequence). This CDR3 has 14 residues. CDR3 protein: CSARGRDRADGYTF. The CDR3 region has the DNA TGCAGTGCTAGAGGCCGGGACAGGGCGGACGGCTACACCTTC.

The chain recombines TRBV10-3 with TRBJ2-3; D is unresolved. V lost 6 bases and J 0 bases, leaving 16 bases between the germline ends. The germline V gene has CDR1 ENHRY and CDR2 SYGVKD. The length of the CDR3 is 16 residues. The CDR3 region is CAIRPSTRISTDTQYF. DNA for the CDR3: TGTGCCATCAGGCCCTCGACAAGAATAAGCACAGATACGCAGTATTTT.

This clonotype was picked up a small number of times. This sequence joins TRBV20-1 and TRBJ2-7; possible D gene TRBD2, 5 bases. The CDR3 is made up of 15 amino acids. V was clipped by 0 bases and J by 3 bases, with 15 bases between them. The germline V gene encodes CDR1 DFQATT and CDR2 SNEGSKA (reference sequence). The CDR3 nucleotides read TGCAGTGCTAGAGATATTAGCTCGGAGGACTACGAGCAGTACTTC. This sequence encodes CSARDISSEDYEQYF.

The chain carries TRBV29-1 and TRBJ1-5; D remains ambiguous. The germline V and J ends were trimmed by 4 bases and 2 bases, with 12 bases remaining between them. CDR3 length: 14 amino acids. Germline CDR1 is SQVTM and CDR2 is ANQGSEA. The CDR3 coding sequence is TGCAGCGTTGGTCTAGGACGGGGCAATCAGCCCCAGCATTTT. Translation gives CSVGLGRGNQPQHF.

As for this clonotype: Possible read error: a much larger clone is one base away. V is TRBV29-1 and J is TRBJ2-7; perhaps TRBD1 as D (5 bases). CDR3 length: 12 residues. Per the germline V gene, CDR1 is SQVTM and CDR2 is ANQGSEA. The CDR3 DNA reads TGCGGCGTTGAAGACAGCTCCTACGAGCAGTACTTC. The encoded protein is CGVEDSSYEQYF.

The chain links TRBV14 to TRBJ2-5; 10 positions match TRBD1. Germline V CDR1 and CDR2: SGHDN, FVKESK. The ends lost 0 bases at V and 2 bases at J; junction bases unmatched: 12. The CDR3 is 19 residues long. The CDR3 sequence: CASSQELGQGDIDQETQYF. In nucleotides, the CDR3 is TGTGCCAGCAGCCAAGAATTAGGACAGGGGGACATAGATCAAGAGACCCAGTACTTC.

The genes are TRBV5-1 and TRBJ2-1; TRBD2 matches 16 bases. This CDR3 contains 17 residues. The V gene end was trimmed by 4 bases and the J gene end by 4 bases; junction bases not matched to a gene: 5. Germline assignment: CDR1 SGHRS and CDR2 YFSETQ. Here the CDR3 reads CASSPWGLAGGYNEQFF. DNA of the CDR3: TGCGCCAGCAGCCCCTGGGGACTAGCGGGGGGGTACAATGAGCAGTTCTTC. Based on the CDR3 plus reference TRBV5-1 and TRBJ2-1, the full variable domain is KAGVTQTPRYLIKTRGQQVTLSCSPISGHRSVSWYQQTPGQGLQFLFEYFSETQRNKGNFPGRFSGRQFSNSRSEMNVSTLELGDSALYLCASSPWGLAGGYNEQFFGPGTRLTVL.

The V gene is TRBV7-9, the J gene TRBJ2-7; TRBD2 might be the D (6 bases). Germline values: CDR1 SEHNR, CDR2 FQNEAQ (reference sequence). V dropped 0 bases and J dropped 3 bases, with 15 bases sitting between them. The length of the CDR3 is 16 residues. CDR3 amino acids: CASSLAGTSSLYEQYF. The DNA for the CDR3 is TGTGCCAGCAGCTTAGCAGGGACTTCCTCTCTCTACGAGCAGTACTTC.

This chain connects TRBV12-3 or TRBV12-4 to TRBJ2-3, with TRBD2 matching 8 bases. CDR3 size: 15 residues. Trimming removed 6 bases from V and 3 bases from J; junction bases left unmatched: 8. The CDR3 DNA follows: TGTGCCAGCAGCCTCGGGGAGCGGGAGACAGATACGCAGTATTTT. Its translation: CASSLGERETDTQYF.

The chain recombines TRBV15 with TRBJ1-5; D ambiguous. This CDR3 comprises 15 residues. Germline V gives CDR1 LNHNV, CDR2 YYDKDF (reference sequence). The germline V and J ends were trimmed by 3 bases and 0 bases, with 9 bases remaining between them. As DNA, the CDR3 is TGTGCCACCAGCAGGGACCCTGATAGCAATCAGCCCCAGCATTTT. Its protein is CATSRDPDSNQPQHF.

This clonotype was seen more than once but under ten times. The J gene is TRBJ2-3, the V gene TRBV13, with TRBD2 matching over 13 bases. This CDR3 contains 15 residues. Losses at the gene ends were 3 bases for V and 5 bases for J; bases not matched to a gene: 2. Germline V gene sequence: CDR1 PRHDT, CDR2 FYEKMQ (reference sequence). The CDR3 coding sequence is TGTGCCAGCAGCTTCACTAGCGGGGGGGAAGATACGCAGTATTTT. It yields the protein CASSFTSGGEDTQYF.

The J gene is TRBJ1-1, the V gene TRBV12-3 or TRBV12-4, with TRBD1 matching 7 bases. The V segment lost 3 bases and the J segment 9 bases; nucleotides outside the gene matches: 19. The CDR3 covers 17 residues. The CDR3 reads CASSLGKGARVSMKAFF. The CDR3 DNA is TGTGCCAGCAGTTTGGGAAAGGGGGCGCGGGTCTCGATGAAAGCTTTCTTT.

The V and J genes are TRBV6-2 or TRBV6-3 and TRBJ2-5; D remains ambiguous. The J call may be faulty, since TRBJ2-7 better matches the DNA end. Germline CDR1 MNHEY, CDR2 SVGEGT. The CDR3 is 14 amino acids. DNA for the CDR3: TGTGCCAGCAGACAAGACCCATTTGGCACCGAGCAGTACTTC. It encodes CASRQDPFGTEQYF.

The V gene is TRBV12-3 or TRBV12-4, the J gene TRBJ2-5, with 8 bases aligning to TRBD1. The V gene end was trimmed by 1 base and the J gene end by 1 base; junction bases not matched to a gene: 2. This CDR3 is 15 amino acids long. As DNA, the CDR3 is TGTGCCAGCAGTTTAGGGGACAGGAGCCAAGAGACCCAGTACTTC. Amino acid sequence: CASSLGDRSQETQYF.